This entry is about one T cell receptor (beta chain). Its specificity is not known. These data are taken from a study of T cells after yellow fever vaccination. Study observations and caveats: CD4 and CD8 compartments shared a small share of clonotypes, likely from convergent recombination.

The study made its TCR cDNA through 5'RACE template switching. That step introduced a universal primer site along with UMIs. TCRdb reprocessed the 5' RACE reads via MiXCR and lists one record per CDR3 protein. There are 450,000 to 600,000 distinct CDR3 sequences in the sample; about 13% occur only once, and over 13% lies in the top ten. In germline, CDR1 is KGHSH, CDR2 LQKENI. CDR3 length equals 16 residues. V dropped 0 bases and J dropped 4; count of bases not matched to a gene: 6. The TCR comes from a man between 25 and 39 years old who received the YFV17D yellow fever vaccine. This chain joins TRBV18 and TRBJ1-1; 9 bases are a match to TRBD1. The sequencing here drew on PBMCs, taken on the day of the yellow fever booster vaccination. Here the CDR3 reads CASSPPGQGVSTEAFF. The CDR3 DNA is TGTGCCAGCTCACCACCGGGACAGGGCGTCAGCACTGAAGCTTTCTTT.